A selection of T cell receptor beta chains follows, all from one sample in a study of beta chain features in type 1 diabetes. The table came from immunoSEQ multiplex PCR; TCRdb's copy has only in-frame clones and leaves some out. The repertoire has hundreds of thousands of clones, about 14% of them found once; the top ten carry about 0.026%. The source material was naive CD4+ T cells from blood. These receptor sequences come from a woman between 40 and 50 years old in good health. CDR3s include the opening cysteine and the closing phenylalanine or tryptophan. D genes are given only for firm matches. The size field is filled for only some rows; it gives once, few, many or a size class.

TRBJ1-2 - TRBV11-2 few TGTGCCAGCAGCGTCACAACGCCCAACTATGGCTACACCTTC CASSVTTPNYGYTF
TRBJ1-5 - TRBV6-1 few TGTGCCAGCAGTGAAGATCGGGGGAATCAGCCCCAGCATTTT CASSEDRGNQPQHF
TRBJ2-1 TRBD2 TRBV28 many TGTGCCAGCACCGGTAGCGGGGGGGCCTTCCATGAGCAGTTCTTC CASTGSGGAFHEQFF
TRBJ1-1 - TRBV11-2 few TGTGCCAGCAGCTTAGCGCAGGGATCTGAAGCTTTCTTT CASSLAQGSEAFF
TRBJ2-3 - TRBV5-1 few TGCGCCAGCAGCTCCGTCACAGATACGCAGTATTTT CASSSVTDTQYF
TRBJ2-5 TRBD2 TRBV5-4 few TGTGCCAGCAGCTTGGGACTAGCGGGGGTGAAAGAGACCCAGTACTTC CASSLGLAGVKETQYF
TRBJ1-2 TRBD1 TRBV29-1 few TGCAGTGTTTCGGGGACAGGGGTAGTAGCCAACTATGGCTACACCTTC CSVSGTGVVANYGYTF
TRBJ1-6 - TRBV18 - TGTGCCAGCTCACTGCGGGAAGGGGAGGCTAGTTCACCCCTCCACTTT CASSLREGEASSPLHF
TRBJ2-2 TRBD2 TRBV6-5 few TGTGCCAGCAGTCGGACTAGCGGGGCCGGGGAGCTGTTTTTT CASSRTSGAGELFF
TRBJ1-4 - TRBV2 few TGTGCCAGCAGTGGATACAGTCAAGGAATTAATGAAAAACTGTTTTTT CASSGYSQGINEKLFF
TRBJ2-2 - TRBV9 - TGTGCCAGCAGCGTGCGACTAGTGGGCGGGGAGCTGTTTTTT CASSVRLVGGELFF
TRBJ2-5 TRBD2 TRBV10-2 few TGCGCCAGCAGTGAGTCGGGGGCTAGCGGGCAAGAGACCCAGTACTTC CASSESGASGQETQYF
TRBJ1-5 TRBD1 TRBV25-1 - TGTGCCAGCAGTCGGACAGGGTCCCAGCAGTATAGCAATCAGCCCCAGCATTTT CASSRTGSQQYSNQPQHF
TRBJ2-5 TRBD2 TRBV11-2 few TGTGCCAGCAGCTTACTACCCTCGGGACTAGCGAAAGAGACCCAGTACTTC CASSLLPSGLAKETQYF
TRBJ2-1 - TRBV14 many TGTGCCAGCAGCCAAGCACCGGCGGAGCATGAGCAGTTCTTC CASSQAPAEHEQFF
TRBJ1-1 - TRBV18 - TGTGCCAGCTCACCCGGCTACGGCGGCACTGAAGCTTTCTTT CASSPGYGGTEAFF